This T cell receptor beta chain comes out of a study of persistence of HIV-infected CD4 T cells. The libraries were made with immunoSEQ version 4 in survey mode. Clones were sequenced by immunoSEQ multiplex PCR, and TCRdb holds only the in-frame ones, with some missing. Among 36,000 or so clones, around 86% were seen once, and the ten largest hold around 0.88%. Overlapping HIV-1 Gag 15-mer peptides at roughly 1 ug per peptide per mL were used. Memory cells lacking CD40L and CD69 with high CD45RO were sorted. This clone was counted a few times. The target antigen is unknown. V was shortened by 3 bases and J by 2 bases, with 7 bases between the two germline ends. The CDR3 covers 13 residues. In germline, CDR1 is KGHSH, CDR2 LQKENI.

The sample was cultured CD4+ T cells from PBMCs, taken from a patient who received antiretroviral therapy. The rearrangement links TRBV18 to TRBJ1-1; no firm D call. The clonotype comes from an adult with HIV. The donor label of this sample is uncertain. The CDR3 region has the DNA TGTGCCAGCTCACCTGGGCGAAACACTGAAGCTTTCTTT. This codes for CASSPGRNTEAFF.